This record covers a single T cell receptor beta chain. What it recognizes is unknown. Stated time point: pre-sensitization, week 0. Documented treatment: therapeutic diphenylcyclopropenone sensitization with weekly scalp DPC. Non-pregnant alopecia patients aged 18 to 70, suitable for DPC therapy. TCRdb called the RACE reads again in MiXCR, with one record for every CDR3 protein. The sample contains 250,000 or so distinct CDR3 sequences, roughly 7.4% of which appear only once. The CDR3 runs to 14 residues. The germline CDR1 and CDR2 sequences are LGHNA and YSLEER. V shed 6 bases and J shed 6 bases, with 17 bases lying between them. The entry originates in a study of human T cells and chemical hapten exposure. Overall study: All patients underwent weekly scalp dosing with diphenylcyclopropenone for the full roughly 24-week study. TCR yields per sample varied, mainly owing to small pooled library volume differences.

Study-wide results and caveats: No change in TCRs above 1 in 1000 frequency was produced by DPC sensitization.

The receptor's source is a man younger than 30 with alopecia areata. Some clones in this sample may be carry-over from other donors' samples. The sample was whole blood, taken in connection with sensitization to the hapten diphenylcyclopropenone (DPC). The gene calls are TRBV4-3 and TRBJ1-1, with D maybe TRBD1 (5 bases). CDR3 DNA sequence: TGCGCCAGCAGACAGAGGGGCTGGAGGTCTGAAGCTTTCTTT. Translation: CASRQRGWRSEAFF.